This T cell receptor (beta chain) was sequenced for a study of shared clonotypes between healthy human individuals (dated by TCRdb to 2019 to 2021). With regard to the full study: The cohort comprised a couple of women and three men aged 18 to 49 years. For each donor, three plates each were used for CD4 naive and CD4 memory, two plates were used for CD8 naive, and one plate was used for CD8 memory. Blood TCR repertoires of four to six healthy adults were deeply sequenced to estimate repertoire size and the extent of clonotype sharing between individuals. To increase sequencing depth and limit assay-specific biases, different laboratories used diverse techniques to prepare libraries and sequence TCR repertoires. Each donor's leukapheresis produced roughly between about 0.8 and 8.9 billion PBMCs. The full study reports these points: Even with the large sequencing depth, rarefaction of the sorted-subset datasets indicated that sequencing was incomplete. Pairwise subsampling led to the expectation that sequencing depth would affect the degree of clonotype sharing among donors. Compared with non-shared clonotypes, the clonotypes found in all four sorted-subset donors had higher generation probabilities. Sampling was restricted to blood, and TCR repertoires in tissues likely differ from the TCR repertoires found in blood. Because the study included a small number of donors, the genetic and exposure-history diversity represented was limited. Naive subsets generally had larger estimated clonotype richness than memory subsets. Across a handful of donors, approximately 5% of naive CD4, over 3% of naive CD8, 2% to 2.5% of memory CD4, and about 0.4% of memory CD8 clonotypes were shared.

CD8 naive samples consisted of CD45RO-negative cells that were positively selected for CCR7, yielding a CD45RA+CCR7+ population without TemRA cells. The donors were healthy, HIV-negative adults who had no recently reported acute infections or vaccinations. Every donor was a Caucasian adult residing in Nashville, Tennessee, USA. Blood was collected by leukapheresis, and PBMCs were isolated by Ficoll-Histopaque density gradient centrifugation and then cryopreserved in liquid nitrogen vapor phase. Purity and quantity of every magnetically sorted T cell population were checked by analytical flow cytometry. Genomic DNA was isolated from every sorted fraction and measured by UV absorbance on a Nanodrop 2000c. Using the deep immunoSEQ assay, multiplex PCR amplified TCR CDR3 regions from genomic DNA. Extracted genomic DNA from each cell subset was distributed evenly across all wells of several immunoSEQ 96-well plates, and each plate was treated as a replicate. For sorted subsets, around 0.2 ug of genomic DNA, equivalent to around 29,000 T cell genomes, went into each replicate PCR. The purified libraries were quantified using a Qubit 3.0 fluorometer, sized with a Bioanalyzer 2100, and then quantified again using the KAPA Library Quantification kit. Every immunoSEQ 96-well plate was sequenced on a dedicated single-read 150-cycle Illumina NextSeq 550 flow cell. As for how the authors treated the data: Because only junctional sequences without quality scores were contained in the immunoSEQ output, filtering matching that applied to full-length reads could not be performed. To assign V/J genes and CDR3, sequences were annotated against IMGT germline references using PyIR, a Python wrapper for IgBLAST v1.9. Reads were filtered out if the reads had weak V/J assignments (E-value above 1e-6), no CDR3, stop codons, out-of-frame junctions, or ambiguous translated residues. V3J clonotypes were defined as sequences sharing the same inferred V gene, J gene, and CDR3 amino acid sequence. To compute the percentage overlap between repertoires, the number of shared unique clonotypes was divided by the size of the smaller repertoire. RTK rarefaction, the Chao1 estimator, and Recon v2.1 estimates of unobserved clonotypes were used to assess repertoire richness. For all TCRbeta clonotypes obtained by the gDNA method from four donors, generation probabilities were computed with OLGA. What TCRdb holds here is the immuneACCESS table cut down to in-frame rearrangements. Part of the clones is not present; checked against another copy, under half of the missing clones reflect an unresolved V gene, and the others are unexplained. That table gives V, J and clone size, and the DNA gave D and trimming. This sample lists roughly 850,000 clones; around 96% were detected once. Together, the top ten hold 0.2% to 0.25% of the sample.

On this clone: It has no known antigen specificity. The input lacks base qualities; no much larger clone sits a single base away.

V sheds 5 bases and J sheds 0 bases, leaving 11 bases between their ends. The CDR3 runs 14 amino acids, cysteine and phenylalanine included. This entry keeps only the CDR3 DNA: 42 bases, framed from base 1. The CDR1 and CDR2 encoded by the germline V gene (reference sequence) are SEHNR and FQNEAQ. Rearrangement joined TRBV7-9 to TRBJ2-7, with an unclear D gene assignment. This TCR derives from a man aged 25-45 years in good health. The sample taken for sequencing was naive CD8+ T cells sorted from blood. Read against the paper, the sample's cell subset or site label means: CD45RA+CCR7+. The CDR3 reads CASSPDGYSYEQYF. The DNA is TGTGCCAGCAGCCCTGACGGATACTCCTACGAGCAGTACTTC.